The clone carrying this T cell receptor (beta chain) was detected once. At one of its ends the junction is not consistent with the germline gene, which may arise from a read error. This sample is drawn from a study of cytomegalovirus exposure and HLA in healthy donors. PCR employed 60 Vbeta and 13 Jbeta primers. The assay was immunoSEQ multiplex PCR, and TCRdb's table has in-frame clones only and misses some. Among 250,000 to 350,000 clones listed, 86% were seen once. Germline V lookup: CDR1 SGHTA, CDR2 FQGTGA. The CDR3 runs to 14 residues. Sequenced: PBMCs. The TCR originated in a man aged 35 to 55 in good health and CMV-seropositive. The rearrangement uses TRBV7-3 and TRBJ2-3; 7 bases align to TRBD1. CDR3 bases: TGTTCCAGCAGCCCCCAACAGGGGACAGATACGCAGTATTTT. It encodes CSSSPQQGTDTQYF.